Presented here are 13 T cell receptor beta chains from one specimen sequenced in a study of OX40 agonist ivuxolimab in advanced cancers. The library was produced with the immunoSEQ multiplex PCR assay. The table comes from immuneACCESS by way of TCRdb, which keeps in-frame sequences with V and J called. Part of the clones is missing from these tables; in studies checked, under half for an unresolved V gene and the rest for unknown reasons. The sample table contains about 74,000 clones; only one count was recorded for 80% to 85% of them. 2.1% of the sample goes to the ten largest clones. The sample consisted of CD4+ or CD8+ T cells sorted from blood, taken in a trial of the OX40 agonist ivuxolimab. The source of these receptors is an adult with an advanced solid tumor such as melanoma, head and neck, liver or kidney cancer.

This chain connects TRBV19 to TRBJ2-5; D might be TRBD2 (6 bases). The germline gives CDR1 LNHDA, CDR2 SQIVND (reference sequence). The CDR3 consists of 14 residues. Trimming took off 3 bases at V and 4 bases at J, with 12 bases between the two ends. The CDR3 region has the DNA TGTGCCAGTAGTATGGGAAGGCGGGGAGAGACCCAGTACTTC. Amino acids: CASSMGRRGETQYF.

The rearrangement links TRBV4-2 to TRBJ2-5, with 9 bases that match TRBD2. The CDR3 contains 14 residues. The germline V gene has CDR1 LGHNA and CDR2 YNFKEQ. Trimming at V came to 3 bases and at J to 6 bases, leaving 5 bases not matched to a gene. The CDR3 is CASSHETSGQTQYF. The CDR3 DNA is TGTGCCAGCAGCCATGAGACTAGCGGACAGACCCAGTACTTC.

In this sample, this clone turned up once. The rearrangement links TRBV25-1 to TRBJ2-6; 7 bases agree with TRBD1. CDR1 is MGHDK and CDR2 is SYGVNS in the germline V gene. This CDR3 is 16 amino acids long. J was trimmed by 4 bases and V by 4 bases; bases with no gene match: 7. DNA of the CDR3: TGTGCCAGCAGTGTCACACAGGGGATCGGGGCCAACGTCCTGACTTTC. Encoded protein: CASSVTQGIGANVLTF.

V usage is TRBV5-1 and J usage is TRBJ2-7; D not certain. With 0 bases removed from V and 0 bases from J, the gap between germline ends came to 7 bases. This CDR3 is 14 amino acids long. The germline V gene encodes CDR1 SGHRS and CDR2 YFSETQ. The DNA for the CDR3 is TGCGCCAGCAGCTTGGGGGTCCGCTCCTACGAGCAGTACTTC. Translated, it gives CASSLGVRSYEQYF.

CDR3 amino acids: CASSYRVASGTSTDTQYF. The CDR3 DNA reads TGTGCCAGCAGCTACAGGGTTGCTAGCGGGACTAGCACAGATACGCAGTATTTT. V usage is TRBV14 and J usage is TRBJ2-3; 9 bases line up with TRBD2. The length of the CDR3 is 18 residues. Germline CDR1 and CDR2: SGHDN and FVKESK. After removal of 5 bases from V and 0 bases from J, the junction contained 12 bases not matched to a gene.

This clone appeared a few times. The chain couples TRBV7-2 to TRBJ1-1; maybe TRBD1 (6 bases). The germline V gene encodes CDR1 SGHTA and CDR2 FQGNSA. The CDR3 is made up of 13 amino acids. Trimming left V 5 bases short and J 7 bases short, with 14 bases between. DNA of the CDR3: TGTGCCAGCAGCCCCCTTGGGACACATGAAGCTTTCTTT. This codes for CASSPLGTHEAFF.

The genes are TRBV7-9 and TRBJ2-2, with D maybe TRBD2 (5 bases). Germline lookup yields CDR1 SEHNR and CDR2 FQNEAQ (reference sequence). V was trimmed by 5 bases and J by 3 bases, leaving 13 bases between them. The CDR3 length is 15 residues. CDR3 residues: CASSPTRGDTGELFF. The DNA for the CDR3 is TGTGCCAGCAGCCCCACCCGGGGTGACACCGGGGAGCTGTTTTTT.

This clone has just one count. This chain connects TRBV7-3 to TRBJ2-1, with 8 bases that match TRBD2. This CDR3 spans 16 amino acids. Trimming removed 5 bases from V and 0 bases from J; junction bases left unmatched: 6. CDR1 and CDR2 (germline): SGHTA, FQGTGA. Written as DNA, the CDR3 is TGTGCCAGCAGCCGCGCGGGGGGTAGCTCCTACAATGAGCAGTTCTTC. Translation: CASSRAGGSSYNEQFF.

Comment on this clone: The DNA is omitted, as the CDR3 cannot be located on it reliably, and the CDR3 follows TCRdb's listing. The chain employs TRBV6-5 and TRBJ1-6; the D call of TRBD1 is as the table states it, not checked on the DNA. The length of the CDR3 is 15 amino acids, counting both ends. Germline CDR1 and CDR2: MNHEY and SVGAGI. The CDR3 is CASSSSDSLNSPLHF.

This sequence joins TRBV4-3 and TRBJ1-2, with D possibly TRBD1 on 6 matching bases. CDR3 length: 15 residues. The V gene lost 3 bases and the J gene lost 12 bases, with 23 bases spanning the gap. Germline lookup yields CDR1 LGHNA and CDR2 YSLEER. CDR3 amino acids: CASSQGGLIVKSHTF. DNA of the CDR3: TGCGCCAGCAGCCAGGGGGGGCTTATAGTAAAATCTCACACCTTC.

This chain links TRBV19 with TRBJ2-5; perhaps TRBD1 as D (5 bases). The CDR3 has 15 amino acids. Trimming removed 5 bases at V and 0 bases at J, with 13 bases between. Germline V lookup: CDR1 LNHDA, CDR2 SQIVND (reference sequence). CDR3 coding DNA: TGTGCCAGTAGTCTTCAAGGGGCAGACCAAGAGACCCAGTACTTC. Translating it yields CASSLQGADQETQYF.

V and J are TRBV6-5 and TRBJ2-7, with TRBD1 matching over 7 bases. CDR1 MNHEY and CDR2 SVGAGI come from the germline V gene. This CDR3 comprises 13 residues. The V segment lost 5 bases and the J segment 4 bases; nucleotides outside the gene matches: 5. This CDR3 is CASSAGTVYEQYF. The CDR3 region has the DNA TGTGCCAGCAGTGCCGGGACAGTGTACGAGCAGTACTTC.

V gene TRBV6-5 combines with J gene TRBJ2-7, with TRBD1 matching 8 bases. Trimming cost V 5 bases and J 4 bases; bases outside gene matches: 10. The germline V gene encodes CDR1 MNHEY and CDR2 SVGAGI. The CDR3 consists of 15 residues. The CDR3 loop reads CASSQSGTGVYEQYF. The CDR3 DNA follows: TGTGCCAGCAGTCAATCCGGGACAGGAGTGTACGAGCAGTACTTC.